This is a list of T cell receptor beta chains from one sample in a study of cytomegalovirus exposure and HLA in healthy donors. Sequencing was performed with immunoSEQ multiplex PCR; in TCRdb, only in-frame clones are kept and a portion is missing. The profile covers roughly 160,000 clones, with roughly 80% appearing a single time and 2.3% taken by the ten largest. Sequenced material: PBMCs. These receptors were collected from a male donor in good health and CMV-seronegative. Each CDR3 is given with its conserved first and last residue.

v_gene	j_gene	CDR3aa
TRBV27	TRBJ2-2	CASSLFTGRPGELFF
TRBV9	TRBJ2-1	CASSVRGGDSYNEQFF
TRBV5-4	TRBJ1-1	CASRRDRGIAEAFF
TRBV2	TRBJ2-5	CASSDLAGAFQETQYF
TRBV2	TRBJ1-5	CASRVGTVNQPQHF
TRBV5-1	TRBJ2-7	CASSRNRGPDYEQYF
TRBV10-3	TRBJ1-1	CAIRGRDRVNTEAFF
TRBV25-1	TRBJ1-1	CASSEGRNTEAFF
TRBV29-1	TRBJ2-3	CSGDRVTDTQYF
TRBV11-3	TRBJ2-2	CASSWATGELFF
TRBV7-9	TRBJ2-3	CASSPGLAGTTDTQYF
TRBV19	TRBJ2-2	CASSIQGVTGELFF
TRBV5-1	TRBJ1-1	CASRSGQGVAFF
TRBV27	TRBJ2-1	CASSLGPRGIGEQFF
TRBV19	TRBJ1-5	CASSGTGVQPQHF
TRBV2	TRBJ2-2	CASRGQAAVGELFF
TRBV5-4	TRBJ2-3	CASSPIETRGSDTQYF
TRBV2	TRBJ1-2	CASTLGRQLNYGYTF
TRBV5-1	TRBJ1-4	CASRNDRATEKLFF
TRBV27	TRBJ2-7	CASSTRLTGIGEQYF
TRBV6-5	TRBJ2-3	CASSSSWGGGTDTQYF
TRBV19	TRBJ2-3	CASSIGAGSTPDTQYF
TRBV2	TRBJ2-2	CASARAGTGELFF
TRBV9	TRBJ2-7	CASSPSDRPSYEQYF
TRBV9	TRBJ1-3	CASSVAGQGPAGNTIYF
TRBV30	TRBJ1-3	CAWSVRQAARGNTIYF
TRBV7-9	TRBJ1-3	CASSLYGTGTNGNTIYF
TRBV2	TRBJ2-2	CASRRRDSNTGELFF
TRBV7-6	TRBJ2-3	CASSPPWAGGLHTDTQYF
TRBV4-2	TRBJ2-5	CASSHILAGGRETQYF
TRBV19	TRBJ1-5	CASSLSRGAGNQPQHF
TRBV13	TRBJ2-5	CASSTGGETQYF
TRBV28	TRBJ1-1	CASSHLHTEAFF
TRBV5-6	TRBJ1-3	CASSLTGGVEDGNTIYF
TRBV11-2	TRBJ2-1	CASSFNAHKAYNEQFF
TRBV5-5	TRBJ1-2	CASSQTGFNGYTF
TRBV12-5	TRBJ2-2	CASGFSNTGELFF
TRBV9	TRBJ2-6	CASSVRVGGSGANVLTF
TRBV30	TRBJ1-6	CAWSLQSSYNSPLHF
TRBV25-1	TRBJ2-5	CASSEYSLQETQYF
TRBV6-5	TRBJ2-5	CASSYSSRGMVETQYF
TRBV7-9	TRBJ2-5	CASSLGRGLEETQYF
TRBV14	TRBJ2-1	CASSQDLAGAPGGEQFF
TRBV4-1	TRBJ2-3	CASSQDRNRGLTDTQYF
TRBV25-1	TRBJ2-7	CASSAPGGSEQYF
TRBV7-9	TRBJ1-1	CASSPPGWTEAFF
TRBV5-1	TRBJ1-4	CASREPGIEKLFF
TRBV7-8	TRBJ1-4	CASSPITGSNEKLFF
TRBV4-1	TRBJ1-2	CASSPEGSGGQEADGYTF
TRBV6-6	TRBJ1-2	CASSDPGGRGYTF
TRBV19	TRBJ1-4	CASSMGRYEKLFF
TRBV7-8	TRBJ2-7	CASSLVVREGSYEQYF
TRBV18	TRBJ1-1	CASSLEQGEAFF
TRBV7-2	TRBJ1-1	CASSFTGLNTEAFF
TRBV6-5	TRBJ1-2	CASTTGKNYGYTF
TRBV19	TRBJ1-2	CASSTLNLGHTF
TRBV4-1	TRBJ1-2	CASSQRQELNYGYTF
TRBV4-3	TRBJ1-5	CASSQDQNQPQHF
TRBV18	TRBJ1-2	CASSPTDYGYTF